This T cell receptor beta chain originates from a study of T-cell memory formation after mild COVID-19. Study-wide results and limits: CD8+ contracting clones occupied EMRA, while CD4+ ones occupied mainly CM and EM.

Constant-segment primers and 5'RACE yielded cDNA libraries for TCR alpha and TCR beta, each carrying sample barcodes and UMIs. TCRdb independently ran MiXCR on the 5' RACE reads; one entry per CDR3 protein. The table has roughly 130,000 distinct CDR3 sequences, approximately 6.3% seen once. Trimming took 5 bases from V and 5 from J; bases not matched to a gene: 10. The CDR3 extends over 16 amino acids. About this clonotype: The target antigen is unknown.

This chain connects TRBV12-3 or TRBV12-4 to TRBJ2-3; 10 nucleotides match TRBD2. What was sequenced was PBMCs or a T cell subset sorted from them (not recorded which). This receptor was identified in an adult woman who had mild COVID-19 (a few samples of this study predate the infection). Cell type and time point are not known. The DNA for the CDR3 is TGTGCCAGCAGTACCCCACTAGCGGGGCGGAAAGATACGCAGTATTTT. Its protein is CASSTPLAGRKDTQYF.